This TCR beta chain comes out of a study of regulatory T cells in long-lasting Graves disease. Documented time point: persistent/refractory GD, antithyroid drugs over 5 years with positive TRAb. Preparation of the TCR library used RNA extracted from PBMCs. CDR1 and CDR2 (germline): MGHDK, SYGVNS. The CDR3 is 15 residues long. V was clipped by 2 bases and J by 4 bases, with 12 bases between them. Construction of the TCR beta libraries employed iRepertoire HTBI primers in conjunction with Arm-PCR of CDR3 regions. One entry per CDR3 protein, called by TCRdb with MiXCR from the multiplex PCR reads. The repertoire has about 470,000 distinct CDR3 sequences, about 22% of them found once; the top ten carry over 6%. This clonotype appeared many times.

The chain is built from TRBV25-1 and TRBJ1-5, with D possibly matching TRBD1 (6 bases). The sequence came from a female donor with Graves disease. The starting material was peripheral blood mononuclear cells (PBMCs), obtained when the disease was refractory, from a patient treated with antithyroid drugs. The DNA for the CDR3 is TGTGCCAGCAGTGAAGAGGGGGACACAAATCAGCCCCAGCATTTT. Its protein product is CASSEEGDTNQPQHF.